A single sample is the source of the 8 T cell receptor beta chains below, sequenced in a study of cytomegalovirus exposure and HLA in healthy donors. Researchers ran the PCR with 60 Vbeta and 13 Jbeta primers. Assay used: immunoSEQ multiplex PCR; TCRdb lists only in-frame clones, some missing. The table has over 75,000 clones, roughly two thirds seen once. The sample comprised PBMCs. The receptors come from a human donor in good health.

For this clone: The junction shows a germline mismatch at one end, possibly a read error. The chain couples TRBV6-5 to TRBJ2-7, with D maybe TRBD1 (6 bases). The germline gives CDR1 MNHEY, CDR2 SVGAGI. The CDR3 is 13 residues long. The CDR3 sequence is CASSHRVSNEQYF. The DNA for the CDR3 is TGTGCCAGCAGCCACAGGGTCTCCAACGAGCAGTACTTC.

This clone was seen only a few times. V and J are TRBV19 and TRBJ1-2, with TRBD1 matching over 11 bases. This CDR3 region has 13 residues. Per germline, CDR1 LNHDA and CDR2 SQIVND (reference sequence). V lost 8 bases to trimming and J lost 6 bases; unmatched junction nucleotides: 5. CDR3 in amino acids: CASRGDRGDGYTF. The CDR3 DNA reads TGTGCCAGTCGTGGGGACAGGGGGGATGGCTACACCTTC.

The V call is TRBV9, the J call TRBJ2-1; D gene ambiguous. The CDR3 has 13 amino acids. Germline-derived CDR1 and CDR2 are SGDLS and YYNGEE. V was clipped by 2 bases and J by 5 bases, with 8 bases between them. CDR3 region: CASSVPEDNEQFF. The CDR3, as DNA: TGTGCCAGCAGCGTTCCAGAGGACAATGAGCAGTTCTTC.

The chain couples TRBV29-1 to TRBJ1-2, with 7 bases matching TRBD1. This CDR3 is 12 amino acids long. Germline CDR1 reads SQVTM; CDR2 reads ANQGSEA. With V trimmed by 6 bases and J by 5 bases, 6 bases remained unmatched. CDR3 nucleotide sequence: TGCAGCGTGGGGGACAGAGGGTATGGCTACACCTTC. Translating gives CSVGDRGYGYTF.

The chain is built from TRBV4-3 and TRBJ1-1, with TRBD1 as a possible D gene (5 bases). The V gene's germline CDR1 is LGHNA and CDR2 YSLEER. The V and J ends lost 7 bases and 7 bases respectively, with 22 bases between them. The CDR3 covers 15 residues. The CDR3 nucleotides are TGCGCCAGCACCGAGGTTAGGGGAATTGTCGATGAAGCTTTCTTT. Its translation: CASTEVRGIVDEAFF.

The chain joins TRBV27 to TRBJ2-7; no clear D gene. Germline CDR1 and CDR2: MNHEY and SMNVEV (reference sequence). V shed 3 bases and J shed 1 base, with 10 bases lying between them. The CDR3 extends over 14 amino acids. CDR3 nucleotides: TGTGCCAGCAGTTTTAAACGCGCGTCCTACGAGCAGTACTTC. Translation: CASSFKRASYEQYF.

In its sample, this clone ranks as medium-sized (0.01 to 0.1%). The chain combines TRBV11-3 with TRBJ1-6; D is ambiguous. Looked up from germline, CDR1 is SGHNT and CDR2 is YENEEA. The CDR3 has 16 residues. Trimming removed 3 bases at V and 5 bases at J, with 14 bases between. The CDR3 DNA is TGTGCCAGCAGCTTTCGGGTTGCGAATAATAATTCACCCCTCCACTTT. Its translation is CASSFRVANNNSPLHF. The full variable domain, in which reference TRBV11-3 and TRBJ1-6 provide the parts outside the CDR3, is EAGVVQSPRYKIIEKKQPVAFWCNPISGHNTLYWYLQNLGQGPELLIRYENEEAVDDSQLPKDRFSAERLKGVDSTLKIQPAELGDSAVYLCASSFRVANNNSPLHFGNGTRLTVT.

In its sample, this clone was seen once. The chain uses TRBV7-2 and TRBJ1-5; D gene ambiguous. The ends were cut back, 5 bases at V and 9 bases at J, with 17 bases in the middle. The CDR3 consists of 14 residues. Germline V lookup: CDR1 SGHTA, CDR2 FQGNSA. Here the CDR3 DNA reads TGTGCCAGCAGCGTACCCGCCCCCGGTGGGCCCCAGCATTTT. This codes for CASSVPAPGGPQHF.